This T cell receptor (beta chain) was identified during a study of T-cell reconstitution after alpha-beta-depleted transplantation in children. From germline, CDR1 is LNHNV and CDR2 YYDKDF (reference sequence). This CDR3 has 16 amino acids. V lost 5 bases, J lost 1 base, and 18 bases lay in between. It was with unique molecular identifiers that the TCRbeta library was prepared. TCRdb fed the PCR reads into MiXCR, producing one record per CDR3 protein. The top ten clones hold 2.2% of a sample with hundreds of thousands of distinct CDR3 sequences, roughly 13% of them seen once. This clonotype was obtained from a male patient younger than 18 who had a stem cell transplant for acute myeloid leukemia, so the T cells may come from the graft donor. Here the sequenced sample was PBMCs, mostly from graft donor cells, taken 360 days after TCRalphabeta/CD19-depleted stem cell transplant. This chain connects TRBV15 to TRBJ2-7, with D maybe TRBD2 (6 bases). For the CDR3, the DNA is TGTGCCACCAGCGCGGGATCTGGTATAACTTCCTACGAGCAGTACTTC. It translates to CATSAGSGITSYEQYF. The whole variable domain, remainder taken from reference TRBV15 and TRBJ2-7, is DAMVIQNPRYQVTQFGKPVTLSCSQTLNHNVMYWYQQKSSQAPKLLFHYYDKDFNNEADTPDNFQSRRPNTSFCFLDIRSPGLGDTAMYLCATSAGSGITSYEQYFGPGTRLTVT.